Shown below are 5 T cell receptor beta chains from a single sample sequenced in a study of shared clonotypes between healthy human individuals. Naive CD8 cells were CD45RO-negative, positively selected for CCR7, excluding terminally differentiated effector memory CD45RA+ cells. Sequenced by immunoSEQ multiplex PCR; TCRdb stores in-frame clones only, minus some. The sample contains around 600,000 clones, 85% to 95% of which appear only once. Material: naive CD8+ T cells sorted from blood. The origin of the receptors is a woman in her 30s in good health.

The rearrangement uses TRBV6-5 and TRBJ2-2, with TRBD1 as a possible D gene (5 bases). V was cut by 6 bases and J by 6 bases, with 11 bases left in between. The CDR3 spans 13 residues. Germline V lookup: CDR1 MNHEY, CDR2 SVGAGI. CDR3 nucleotides: TGTGCCAGCAGCCCCTTGGGGCCCGGGGAGCTGTTTTTT. This sequence encodes CASSPLGPGELFF.

In the case of this clone: Germline is not matched at one junction end, which may reflect a read error. The V call is TRBV2, the J call TRBJ2-7; TRBD2 aligns across 8 bases. The CDR3 runs to 14 residues. Germline V gene lookup returns CDR1 SNHLY and CDR2 FYNNEI. The CDR3 sequence: CASDPGGSSYGQYF. CDR3 sequence (DNA): TGTGCCAGCGATCCGGGGGGGAGCTCCTACGGGCAGTACTTC.

This chain uses TRBV4-1 with TRBJ2-2; 9 bases map to TRBD2. The length of the CDR3 is 17 residues. The germline gives CDR1 MGHRA, CDR2 YSYEKL. V lost 4 bases to trimming and J lost 1 base; unmatched junction nucleotides: 7. The CDR3 DNA reads as TGCGCCAGCAGCCCCTCGGGTAGCGGGAGGAACACCGGGGAGCTGTTTTTT. Its translation: CASSPSGSGRNTGELFF.

V gene TRBV6-5 combines with J gene TRBJ1-2; possibly TRBD1 for D (5 bases). V was pared by 2 bases and J by 1 base, with 8 bases between. The germline CDR1 and CDR2 sequences are MNHEY and SVGAGI. This CDR3 is 14 amino acids long. For the CDR3, the DNA is TGTGCCAGCAGTTACGCAGGGCTTAACTATGGCTACACCTTC. The encoded protein is CASSYAGLNYGYTF.

The gene calls are TRBV18 and TRBJ2-7; 9 bases map to TRBD1. V lost 6 bases to trimming and J lost 0 bases; unmatched junction nucleotides: 9. The CDR3 totals 16 residues. CDR1 is KGHSH and CDR2 is LQKENI in the germline V gene. The CDR3 sequence is CASSTPGTGLSYEQYF. The CDR3 DNA sequence: TGTGCCAGCTCGACCCCCGGGACAGGGCTCTCCTACGAGCAGTACTTC.